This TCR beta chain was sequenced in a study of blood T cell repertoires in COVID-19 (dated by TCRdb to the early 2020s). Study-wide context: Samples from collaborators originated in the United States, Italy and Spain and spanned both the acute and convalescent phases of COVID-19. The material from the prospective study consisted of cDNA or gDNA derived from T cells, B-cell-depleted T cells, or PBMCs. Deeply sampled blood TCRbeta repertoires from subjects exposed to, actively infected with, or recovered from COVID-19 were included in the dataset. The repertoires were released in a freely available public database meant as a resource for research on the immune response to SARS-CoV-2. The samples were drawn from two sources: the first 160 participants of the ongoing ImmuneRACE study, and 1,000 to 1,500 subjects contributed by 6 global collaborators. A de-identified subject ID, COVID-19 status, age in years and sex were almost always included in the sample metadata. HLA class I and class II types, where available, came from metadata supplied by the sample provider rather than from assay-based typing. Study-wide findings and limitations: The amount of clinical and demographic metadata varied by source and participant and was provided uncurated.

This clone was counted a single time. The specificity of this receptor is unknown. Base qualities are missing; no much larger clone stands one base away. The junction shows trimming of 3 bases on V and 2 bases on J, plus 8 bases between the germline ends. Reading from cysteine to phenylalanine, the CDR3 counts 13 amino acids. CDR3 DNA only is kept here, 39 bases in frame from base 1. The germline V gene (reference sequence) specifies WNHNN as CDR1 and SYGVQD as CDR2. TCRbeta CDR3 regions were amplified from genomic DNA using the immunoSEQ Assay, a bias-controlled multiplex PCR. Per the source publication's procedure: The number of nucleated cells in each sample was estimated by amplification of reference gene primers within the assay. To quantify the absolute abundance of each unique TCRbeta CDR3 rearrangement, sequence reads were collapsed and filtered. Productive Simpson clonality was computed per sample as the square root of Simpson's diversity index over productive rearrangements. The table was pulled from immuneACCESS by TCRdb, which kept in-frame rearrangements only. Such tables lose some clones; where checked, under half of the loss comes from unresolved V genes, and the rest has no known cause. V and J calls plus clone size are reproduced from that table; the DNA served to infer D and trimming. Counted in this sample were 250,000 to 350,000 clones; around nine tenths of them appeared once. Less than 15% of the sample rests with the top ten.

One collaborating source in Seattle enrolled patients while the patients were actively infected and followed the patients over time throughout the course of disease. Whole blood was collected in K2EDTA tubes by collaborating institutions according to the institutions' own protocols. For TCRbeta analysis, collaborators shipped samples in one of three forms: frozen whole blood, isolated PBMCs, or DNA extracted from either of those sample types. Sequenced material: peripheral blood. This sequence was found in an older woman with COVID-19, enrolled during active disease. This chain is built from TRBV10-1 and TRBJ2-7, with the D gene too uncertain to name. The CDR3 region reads CASSDAGPYEQYF. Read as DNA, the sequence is TGCGCCAGCAGTGACGCAGGCCCCTACGAGCAGTACTTC.